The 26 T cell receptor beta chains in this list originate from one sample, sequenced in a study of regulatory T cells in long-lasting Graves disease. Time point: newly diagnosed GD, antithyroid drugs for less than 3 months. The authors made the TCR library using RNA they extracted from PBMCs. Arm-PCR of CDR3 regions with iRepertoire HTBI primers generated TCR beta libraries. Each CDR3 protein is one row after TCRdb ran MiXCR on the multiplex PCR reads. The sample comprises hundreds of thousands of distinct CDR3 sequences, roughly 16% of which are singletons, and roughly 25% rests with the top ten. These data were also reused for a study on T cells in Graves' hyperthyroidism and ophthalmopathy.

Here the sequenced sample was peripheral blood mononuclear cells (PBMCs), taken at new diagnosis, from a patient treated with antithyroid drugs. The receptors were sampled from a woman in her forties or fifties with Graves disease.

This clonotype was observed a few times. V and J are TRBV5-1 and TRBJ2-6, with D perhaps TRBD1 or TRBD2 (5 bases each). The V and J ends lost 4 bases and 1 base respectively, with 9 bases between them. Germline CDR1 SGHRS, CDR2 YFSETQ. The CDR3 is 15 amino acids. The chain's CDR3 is CASSRDLSGANVLTF. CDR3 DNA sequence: TGCGCCAGCAGCCGGGACCTTTCTGGGGCCAACGTCCTGACTTTC.

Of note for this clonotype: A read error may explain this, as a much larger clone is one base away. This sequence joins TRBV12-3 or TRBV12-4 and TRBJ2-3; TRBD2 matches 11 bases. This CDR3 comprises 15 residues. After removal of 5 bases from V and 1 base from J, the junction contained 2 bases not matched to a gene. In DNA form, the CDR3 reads TGTGCCAGCAGTGGGACTAGCGGAGGCACAGATACGCAGTATTTT. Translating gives CASSGTSGGTDTQYF.

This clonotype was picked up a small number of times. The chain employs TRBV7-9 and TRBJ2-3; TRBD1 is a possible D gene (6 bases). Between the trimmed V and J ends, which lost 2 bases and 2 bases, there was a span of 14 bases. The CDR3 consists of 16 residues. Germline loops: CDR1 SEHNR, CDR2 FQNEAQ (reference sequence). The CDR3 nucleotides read TGTGCCAGCAGCTTAATGACAGGTCACATCACAGATACGCAGTATTTT. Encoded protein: CASSLMTGHITDTQYF.

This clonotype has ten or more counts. For the CDR3, the DNA is TGTGCCACCTCAAACAGGGAAGGTCTCTATGGCTACACCTTC. Translation: CATSNREGLYGYTF. The chain uses TRBV15 and TRBJ1-2; TRBD1 is a possible D gene (6 bases). The germline V gene encodes CDR1 LNHNV and CDR2 YYDKDF (reference sequence). The germline V and J ends were trimmed by 8 bases and 4 bases, with 17 bases remaining between them. This CDR3 has 14 residues.

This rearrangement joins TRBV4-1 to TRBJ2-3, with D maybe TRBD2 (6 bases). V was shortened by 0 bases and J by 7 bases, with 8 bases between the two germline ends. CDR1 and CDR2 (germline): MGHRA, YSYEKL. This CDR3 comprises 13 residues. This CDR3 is CASSQEEGYTQYF. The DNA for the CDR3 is TGCGCCAGCAGCCAAGAGGAGGGATATACGCAGTATTTT.

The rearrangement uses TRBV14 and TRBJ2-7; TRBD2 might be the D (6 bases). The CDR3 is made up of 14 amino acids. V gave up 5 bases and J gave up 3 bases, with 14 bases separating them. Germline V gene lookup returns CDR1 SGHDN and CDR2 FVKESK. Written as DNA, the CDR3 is TGTGCCAGCAGCGCTCAAGCGGGCATCTACGAGCAGTACTTC. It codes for CASSAQAGIYEQYF.

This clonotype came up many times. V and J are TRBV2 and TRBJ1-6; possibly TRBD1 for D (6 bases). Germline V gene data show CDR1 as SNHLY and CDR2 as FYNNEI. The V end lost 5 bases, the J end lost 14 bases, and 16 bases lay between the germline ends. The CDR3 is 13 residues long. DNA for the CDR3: TGTGCCAGCAGTCCGGGGGCTGCTCGCTCCCTCCACTTT. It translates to CASSPGAARSLHF.

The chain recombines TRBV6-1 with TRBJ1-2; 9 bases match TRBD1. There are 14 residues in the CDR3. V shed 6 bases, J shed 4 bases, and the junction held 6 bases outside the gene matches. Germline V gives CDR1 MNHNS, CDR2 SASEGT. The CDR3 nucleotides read TGTGCCAGCAGCGGACAGGGGTCTCCCTATGGCTACACCTTC. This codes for CASSGQGSPYGYTF.

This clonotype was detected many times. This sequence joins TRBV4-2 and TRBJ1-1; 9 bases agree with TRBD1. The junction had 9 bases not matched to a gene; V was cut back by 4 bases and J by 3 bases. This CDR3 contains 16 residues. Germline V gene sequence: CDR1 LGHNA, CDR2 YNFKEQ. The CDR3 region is CASSPGEDRGDTEAFF. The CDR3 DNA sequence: TGTGCCAGCAGCCCCGGGGAGGACAGGGGTGACACTGAAGCTTTCTTT.

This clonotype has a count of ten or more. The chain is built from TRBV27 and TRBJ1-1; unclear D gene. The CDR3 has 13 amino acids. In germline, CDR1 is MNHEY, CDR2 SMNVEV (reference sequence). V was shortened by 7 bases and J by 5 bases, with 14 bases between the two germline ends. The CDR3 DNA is TGTGCCAGCAAAATCCTCTCGGGGACTGAAGCTTTCTTT. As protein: CASKILSGTEAFF.

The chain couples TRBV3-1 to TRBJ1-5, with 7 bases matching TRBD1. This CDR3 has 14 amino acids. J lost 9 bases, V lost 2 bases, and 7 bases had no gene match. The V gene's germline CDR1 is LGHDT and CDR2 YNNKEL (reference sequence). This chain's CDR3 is CASSQSTGRGPQHF. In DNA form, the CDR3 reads TGTGCCAGCAGCCAATCGACAGGGAGGGGGCCCCAGCATTTT.

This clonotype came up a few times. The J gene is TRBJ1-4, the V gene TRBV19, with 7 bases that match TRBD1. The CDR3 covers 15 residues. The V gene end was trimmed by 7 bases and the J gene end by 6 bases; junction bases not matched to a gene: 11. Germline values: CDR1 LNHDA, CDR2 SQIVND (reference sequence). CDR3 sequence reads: CASKLRGRRDEKLFF. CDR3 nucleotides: TGTGCCAGTAAATTAAGGGGGCGACGAGATGAAAAACTGTTTTTT. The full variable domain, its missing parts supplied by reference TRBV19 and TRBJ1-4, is DGGITQSPKYLFRKEGQNVTLSCEQNLNHDAMYWYRQDPGQGLRLIYYSQIVNDFQKGDIAEGYSVSREKKESFPLTVTSAQKNPTAFYLCASKLRGRRDEKLFFGSGTQLSVL.

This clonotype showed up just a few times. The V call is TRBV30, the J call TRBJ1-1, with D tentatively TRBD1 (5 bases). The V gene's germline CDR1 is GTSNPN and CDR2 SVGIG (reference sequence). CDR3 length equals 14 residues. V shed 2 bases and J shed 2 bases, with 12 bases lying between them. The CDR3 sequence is CAWSRGRANTEAFF. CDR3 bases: TGTGCCTGGAGTAGGGGACGGGCCAACACTGAAGCTTTCTTT.

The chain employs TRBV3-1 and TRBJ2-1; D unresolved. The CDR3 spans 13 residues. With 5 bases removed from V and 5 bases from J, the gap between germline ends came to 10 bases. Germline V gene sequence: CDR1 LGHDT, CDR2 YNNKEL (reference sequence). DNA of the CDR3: TGTGCCAGCAGCGGCTGGGGTGACAATGAGCAGTTCTTC. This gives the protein CASSGWGDNEQFF.

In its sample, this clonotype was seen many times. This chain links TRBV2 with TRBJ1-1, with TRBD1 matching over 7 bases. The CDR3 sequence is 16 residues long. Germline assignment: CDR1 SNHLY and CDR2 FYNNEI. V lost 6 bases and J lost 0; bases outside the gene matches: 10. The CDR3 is CASRSNRGAMNTEAFF. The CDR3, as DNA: TGTGCCAGCAGGTCGAACAGGGGAGCCATGAACACTGAAGCTTTCTTT. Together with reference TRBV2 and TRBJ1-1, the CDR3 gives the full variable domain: EPEVTQTPSHQVTQMGQEVILRCVPISNHLYFYWYRQILGQKVEFLVSFYNNEISEKSEIFDDQFSVERPDGSNFTLKIRSTKLEDSAMYFCASRSNRGAMNTEAFFGQGTRLTVV.

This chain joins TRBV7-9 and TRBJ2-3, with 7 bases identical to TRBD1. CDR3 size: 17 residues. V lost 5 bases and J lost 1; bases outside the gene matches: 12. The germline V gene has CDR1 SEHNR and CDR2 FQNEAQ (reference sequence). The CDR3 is CASSPHRIGQGTDTQYF. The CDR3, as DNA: TGTGCCAGCAGCCCACACCGAATCGGACAGGGCACAGATACGCAGTATTTT. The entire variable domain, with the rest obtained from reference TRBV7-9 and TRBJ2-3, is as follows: DTGVSQNPRHKITKRGQNVTFRCDPISEHNRLYWYRQTLGQGPEFLTYFQNEAQLEKSRLLSDRFSAERPKGSFSTLEIQRTEQGDSAMYLCASSPHRIGQGTDTQYFGPGTRLTVL.

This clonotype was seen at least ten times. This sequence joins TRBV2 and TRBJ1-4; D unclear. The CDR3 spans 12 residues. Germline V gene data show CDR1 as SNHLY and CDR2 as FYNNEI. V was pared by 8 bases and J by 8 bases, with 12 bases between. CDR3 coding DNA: TGTGCCAGCGCTGGCGGCGGGGAAAAACTGTTTTTT. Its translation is CASAGGGEKLFF.

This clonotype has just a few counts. CDR3 bases: TGTGCCAGCAGCTTAGAATCTGGAAATGGAGGCTACGAGCAGTACTTC. Its protein is CASSLESGNGGYEQYF. The chain is built from TRBV7-2 and TRBJ2-7, with D perhaps matching TRBD2 (5 bases). This CDR3 region has 16 residues. CDR1 SGHTA and CDR2 FQGNSA come from the germline V gene. V was clipped by 1 base and J by 3 bases, with 16 bases between them.

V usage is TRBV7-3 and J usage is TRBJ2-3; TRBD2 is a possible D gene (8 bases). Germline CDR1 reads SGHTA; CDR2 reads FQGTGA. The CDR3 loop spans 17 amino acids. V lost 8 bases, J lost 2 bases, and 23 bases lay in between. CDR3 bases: TGTGCCAGCCTGCTCGGGGGGGGGACAGAAGACACAGATACGCAGTATTTT. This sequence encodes CASLLGGGTEDTDTQYF.

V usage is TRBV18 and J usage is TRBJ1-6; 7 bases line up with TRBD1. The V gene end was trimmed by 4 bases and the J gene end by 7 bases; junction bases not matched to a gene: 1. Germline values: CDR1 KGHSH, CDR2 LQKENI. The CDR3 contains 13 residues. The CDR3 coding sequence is TGTGCCAGCTCACGGGACAGAAATTCACCCCTCCACTTT. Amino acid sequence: CASSRDRNSPLHF.

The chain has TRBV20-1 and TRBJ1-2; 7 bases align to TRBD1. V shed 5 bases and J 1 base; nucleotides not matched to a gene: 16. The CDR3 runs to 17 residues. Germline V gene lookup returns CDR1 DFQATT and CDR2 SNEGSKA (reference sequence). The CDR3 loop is CSAPTRGGQRINYGYTF. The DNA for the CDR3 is TGCAGTGCTCCCACACGTGGGGGACAGAGGATTAACTATGGCTACACCTTC.

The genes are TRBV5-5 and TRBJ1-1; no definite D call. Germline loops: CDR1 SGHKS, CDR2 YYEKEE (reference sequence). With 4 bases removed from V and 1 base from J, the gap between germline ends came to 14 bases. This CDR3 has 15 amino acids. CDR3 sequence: CASSLRGSTNTEAFF. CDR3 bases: TGTGCCAGCAGCCTCCGGGGTTCGACGAACACTGAAGCTTTCTTT.

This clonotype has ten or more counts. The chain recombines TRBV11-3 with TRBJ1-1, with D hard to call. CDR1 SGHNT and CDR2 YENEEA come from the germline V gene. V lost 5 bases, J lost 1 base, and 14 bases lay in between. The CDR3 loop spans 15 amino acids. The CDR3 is CASSPEEARNTEAFF. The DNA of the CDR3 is TGTGCCAGCAGCCCCGAGGAAGCAAGGAACACTGAAGCTTTCTTT.

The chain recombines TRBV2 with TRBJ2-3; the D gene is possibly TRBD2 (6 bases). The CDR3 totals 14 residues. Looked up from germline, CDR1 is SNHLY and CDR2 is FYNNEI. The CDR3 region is CATAGGRGTDTQYF. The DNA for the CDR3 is TGTGCTACAGCAGGAGGGCGCGGCACAGATACGCAGTATTTT.

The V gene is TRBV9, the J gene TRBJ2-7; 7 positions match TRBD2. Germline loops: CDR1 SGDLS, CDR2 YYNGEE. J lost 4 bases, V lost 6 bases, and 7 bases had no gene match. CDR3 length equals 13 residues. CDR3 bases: TGTGCCAGCAATACGGGAGGCGGGTACGAGCAGTACTTC. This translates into CASNTGGGYEQYF.

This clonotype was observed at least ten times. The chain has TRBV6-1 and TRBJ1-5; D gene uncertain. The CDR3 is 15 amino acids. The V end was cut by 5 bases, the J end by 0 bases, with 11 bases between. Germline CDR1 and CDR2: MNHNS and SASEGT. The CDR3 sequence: CASSRNNLSNQPQHF. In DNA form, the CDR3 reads TGTGCCAGCAGTAGAAACAATCTTAGCAATCAGCCCCAGCATTTT.